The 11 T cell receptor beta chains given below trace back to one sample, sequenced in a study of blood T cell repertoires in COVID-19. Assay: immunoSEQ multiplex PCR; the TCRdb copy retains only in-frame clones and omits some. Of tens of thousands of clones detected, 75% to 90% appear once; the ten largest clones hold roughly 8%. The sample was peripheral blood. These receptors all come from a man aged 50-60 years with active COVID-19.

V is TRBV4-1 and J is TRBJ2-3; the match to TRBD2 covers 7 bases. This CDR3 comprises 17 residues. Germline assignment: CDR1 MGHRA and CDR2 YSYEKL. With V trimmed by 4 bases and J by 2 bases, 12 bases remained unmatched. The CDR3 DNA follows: TGCGCCAGCAGCCGCCAAAGCGGGACTGATTTCACAGATACGCAGTATTTT. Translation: CASSRQSGTDFTDTQYF.

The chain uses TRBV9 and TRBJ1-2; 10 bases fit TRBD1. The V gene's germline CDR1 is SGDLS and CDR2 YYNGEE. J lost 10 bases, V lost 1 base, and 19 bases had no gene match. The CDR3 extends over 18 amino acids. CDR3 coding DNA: TGTGCCAGCAGCGTAAACCGGGACAGGGGTGGGGGAAGCGATGACTACACCTTC. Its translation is CASSVNRDRGGGSDDYTF.

The CDR3 nucleotides are TGTGCCAGCAGCTTGGGTGCAGGCCGATCGTCTGGAAACACCATATATTTT. Its translation: CASSLGAGRSSGNTIYF. The rearrangement joins TRBV5-6 to TRBJ1-3; D call uncertain. Germline-derived CDR1 and CDR2 are SGHDT and YYEEEE. With 0 bases removed from V and 1 base from J, the gap between germline ends came to 14 bases. The CDR3 runs 17 residues.

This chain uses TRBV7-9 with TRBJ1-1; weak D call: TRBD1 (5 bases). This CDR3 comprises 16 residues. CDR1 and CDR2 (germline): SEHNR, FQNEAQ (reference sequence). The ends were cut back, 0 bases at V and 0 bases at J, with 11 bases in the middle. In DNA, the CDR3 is TGTGCCAGCAGCTTAGCGTCAGGGCCTATGAACACTGAAGCTTTCTTT. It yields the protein CASSLASGPMNTEAFF. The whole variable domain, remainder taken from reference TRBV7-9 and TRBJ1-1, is DTGVSQNPRHKITKRGQNVTFRCDPISEHNRLYWYRQTLGQGPEFLTYFQNEAQLEKSRLLSDRFSAERPKGSFSTLEIQRTEQGDSAMYLCASSLASGPMNTEAFFGQGTRLTVV.

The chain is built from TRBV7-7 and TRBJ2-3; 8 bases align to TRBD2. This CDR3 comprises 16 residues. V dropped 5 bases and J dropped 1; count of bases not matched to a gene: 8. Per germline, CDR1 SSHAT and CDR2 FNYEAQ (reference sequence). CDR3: CASSPPGAGGTDTQYF. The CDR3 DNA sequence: TGTGCCAGCAGCCCTCCGGGAGCGGGGGGCACAGATACGCAGTATTTT.

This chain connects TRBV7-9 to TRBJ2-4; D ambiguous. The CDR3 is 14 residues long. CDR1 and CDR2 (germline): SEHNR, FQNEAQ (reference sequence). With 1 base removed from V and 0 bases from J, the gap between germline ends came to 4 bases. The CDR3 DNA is TGTGCCAGCAGCTTAGATCTAGCCAAAAACATTCAGTACTTC. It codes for CASSLDLAKNIQYF.

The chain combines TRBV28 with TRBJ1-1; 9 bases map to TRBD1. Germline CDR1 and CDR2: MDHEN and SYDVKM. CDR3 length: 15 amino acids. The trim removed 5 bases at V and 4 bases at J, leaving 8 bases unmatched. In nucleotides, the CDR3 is TGTGCCAGCAGTCCCCAGGGACAGGGACTCACTGAAGCTTTCTTT. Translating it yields CASSPQGQGLTEAFF.

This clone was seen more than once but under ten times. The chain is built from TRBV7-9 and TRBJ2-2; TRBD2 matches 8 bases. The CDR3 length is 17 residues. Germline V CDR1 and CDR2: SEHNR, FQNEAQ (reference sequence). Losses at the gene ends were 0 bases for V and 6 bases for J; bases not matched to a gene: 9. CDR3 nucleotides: TGTGCCAGCAGCTTAGCGGTGATAGCGGGGTCCGCCGGGGAGCTGTTTTTT. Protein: CASSLAVIAGSAGELFF.

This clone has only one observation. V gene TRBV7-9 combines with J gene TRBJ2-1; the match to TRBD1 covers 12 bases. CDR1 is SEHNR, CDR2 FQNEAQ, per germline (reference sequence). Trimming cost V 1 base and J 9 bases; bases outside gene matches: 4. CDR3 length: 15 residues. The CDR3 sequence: CASSLVGQGASEQFF. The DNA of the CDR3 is TGTGCCAGCAGCTTAGTGGGACAGGGGGCGTCTGAGCAGTTCTTC.

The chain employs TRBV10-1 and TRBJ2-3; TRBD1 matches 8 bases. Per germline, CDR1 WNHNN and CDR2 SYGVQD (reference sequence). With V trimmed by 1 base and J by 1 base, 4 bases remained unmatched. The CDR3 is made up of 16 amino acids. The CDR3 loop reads CASSEFPGQGTDTQYF. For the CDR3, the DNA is TGCGCCAGCAGTGAGTTTCCGGGACAGGGCACAGATACGCAGTATTTT.

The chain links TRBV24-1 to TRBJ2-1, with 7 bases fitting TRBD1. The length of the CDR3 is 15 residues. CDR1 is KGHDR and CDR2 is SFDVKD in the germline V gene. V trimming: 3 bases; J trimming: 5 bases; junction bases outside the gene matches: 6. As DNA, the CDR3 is TGTGCCACCAGTGATCCCACCGGGACAGACAATGAGCAGTTCTTC. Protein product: CATSDPTGTDNEQFF.